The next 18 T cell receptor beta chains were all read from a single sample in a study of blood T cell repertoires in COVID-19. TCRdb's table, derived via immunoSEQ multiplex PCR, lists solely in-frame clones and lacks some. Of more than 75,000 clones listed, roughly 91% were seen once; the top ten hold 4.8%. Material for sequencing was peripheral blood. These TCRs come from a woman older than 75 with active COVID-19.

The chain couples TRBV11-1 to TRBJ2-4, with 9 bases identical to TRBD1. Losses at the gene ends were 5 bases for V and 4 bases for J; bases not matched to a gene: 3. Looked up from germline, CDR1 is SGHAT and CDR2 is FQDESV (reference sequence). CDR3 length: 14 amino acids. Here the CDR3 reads CASSPGQGKNIQYF. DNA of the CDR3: TGTGCCAGCAGCCCGGGACAGGGTAAAAACATTCAGTACTTC.

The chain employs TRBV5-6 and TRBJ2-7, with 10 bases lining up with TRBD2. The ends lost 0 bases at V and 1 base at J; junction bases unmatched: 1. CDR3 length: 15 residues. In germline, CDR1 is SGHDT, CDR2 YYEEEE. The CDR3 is CASSLGGLASYEQYF. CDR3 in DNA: TGTGCCAGCAGCTTGGGGGGACTAGCGTCCTACGAGCAGTACTTC.

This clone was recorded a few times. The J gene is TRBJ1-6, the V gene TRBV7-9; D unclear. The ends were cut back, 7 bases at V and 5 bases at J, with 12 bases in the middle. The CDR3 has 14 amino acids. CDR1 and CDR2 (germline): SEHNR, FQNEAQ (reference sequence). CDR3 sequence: CASTRGVNNSPLHF. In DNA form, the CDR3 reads TGTGCCAGCACCCGCGGGGTAAATAATTCACCCCTCCACTTT.

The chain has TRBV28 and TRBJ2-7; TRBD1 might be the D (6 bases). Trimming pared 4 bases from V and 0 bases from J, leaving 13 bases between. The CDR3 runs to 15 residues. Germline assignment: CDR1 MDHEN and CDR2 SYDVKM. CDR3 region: CASSSPEGHSYEQYF. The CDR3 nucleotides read TGTGCCAGCAGTTCGCCAGAGGGACACTCCTACGAGCAGTACTTC.

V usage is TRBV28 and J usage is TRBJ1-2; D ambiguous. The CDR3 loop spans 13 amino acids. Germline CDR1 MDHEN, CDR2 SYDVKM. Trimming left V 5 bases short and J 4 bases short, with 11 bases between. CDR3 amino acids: CASSPDLSYGYTF. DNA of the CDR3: TGTGCCAGCAGTCCTGACTTGAGCTATGGCTACACCTTC.

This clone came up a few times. CDR3 DNA: TGCGCCAGCAGCCAAGATCGACAGCTTAGACCAGAGACCCAGTACTTC. Protein sequence: CASSQDRQLRPETQYF. The rearrangement links TRBV4-3 to TRBJ2-5; D is possibly TRBD1 (5 bases). The length of the CDR3 is 16 residues. Germline-derived CDR1 and CDR2 are LGHNA and YSLEER. Between the trimmed V and J ends, which lost 0 bases and 4 bases, there was a span of 15 bases.

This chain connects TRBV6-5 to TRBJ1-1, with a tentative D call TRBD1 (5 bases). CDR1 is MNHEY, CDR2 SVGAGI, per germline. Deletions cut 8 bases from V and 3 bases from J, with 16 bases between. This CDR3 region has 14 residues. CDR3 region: CASLRGGWDTEAFF. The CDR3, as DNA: TGTGCCAGCCTTCGGGGGGGGTGGGACACTGAAGCTTTCTTT.

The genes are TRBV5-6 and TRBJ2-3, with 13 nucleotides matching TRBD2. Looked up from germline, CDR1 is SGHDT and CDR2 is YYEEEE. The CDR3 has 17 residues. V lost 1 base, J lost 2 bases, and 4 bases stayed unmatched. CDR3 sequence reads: CASSLNGLAGATDTQYF. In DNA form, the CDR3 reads TGTGCCAGCAGCTTGAATGGACTAGCGGGAGCCACAGATACGCAGTATTTT.

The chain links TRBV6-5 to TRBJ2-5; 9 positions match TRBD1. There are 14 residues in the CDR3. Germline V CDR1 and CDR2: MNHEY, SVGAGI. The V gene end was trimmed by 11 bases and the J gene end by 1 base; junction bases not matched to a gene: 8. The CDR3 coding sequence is TGTGCCGGACGGACAGGGGCCGCCCAAGAGACCCAGTACTTC. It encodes CAGRTGAAQETQYF.

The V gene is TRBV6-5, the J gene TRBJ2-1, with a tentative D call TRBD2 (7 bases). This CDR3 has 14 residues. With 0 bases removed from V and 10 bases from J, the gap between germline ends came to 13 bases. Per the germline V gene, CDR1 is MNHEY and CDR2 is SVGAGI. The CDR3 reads CASSYSPGGREQFF. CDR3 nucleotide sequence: TGTGCCAGCAGTTACTCGCCCGGGGGGCGGGAGCAGTTCTTC.

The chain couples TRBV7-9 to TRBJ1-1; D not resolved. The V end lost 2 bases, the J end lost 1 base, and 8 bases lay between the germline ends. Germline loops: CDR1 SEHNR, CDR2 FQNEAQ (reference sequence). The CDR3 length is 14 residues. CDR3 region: CASSLLSGNTEAFF. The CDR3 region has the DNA TGTGCCAGCAGCTTACTTTCCGGGAACACTGAAGCTTTCTTT.

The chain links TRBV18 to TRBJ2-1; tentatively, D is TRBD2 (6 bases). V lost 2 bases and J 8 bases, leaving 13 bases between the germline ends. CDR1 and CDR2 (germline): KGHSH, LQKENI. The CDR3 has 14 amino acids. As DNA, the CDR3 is TGTGCCAGCTCACCATCGGTTAGCGGCGATGAGCAGTTCTTC. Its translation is CASSPSVSGDEQFF.

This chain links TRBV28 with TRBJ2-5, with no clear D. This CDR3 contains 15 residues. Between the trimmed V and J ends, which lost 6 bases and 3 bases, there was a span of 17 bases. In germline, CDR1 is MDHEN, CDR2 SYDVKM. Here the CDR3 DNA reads TGTGCCAGCAGCCCTCCGCGTGGGCAGGAAGAGACCCAGTACTTC. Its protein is CASSPPRGQEETQYF.

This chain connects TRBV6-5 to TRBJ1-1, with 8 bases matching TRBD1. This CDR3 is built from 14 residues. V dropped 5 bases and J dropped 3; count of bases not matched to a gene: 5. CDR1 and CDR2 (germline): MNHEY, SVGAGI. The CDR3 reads CASSRTGLDTEAFF. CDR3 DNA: TGTGCCAGCAGTCGGACAGGGTTGGACACTGAAGCTTTCTTT.

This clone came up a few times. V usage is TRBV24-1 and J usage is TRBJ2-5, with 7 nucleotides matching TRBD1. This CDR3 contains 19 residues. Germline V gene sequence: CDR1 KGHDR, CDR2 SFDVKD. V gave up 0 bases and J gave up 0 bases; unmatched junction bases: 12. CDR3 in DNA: TGTGCCACCAGTGATTTGCGGACCCTGGGACAGACTAACCAAGAGACCCAGTACTTC. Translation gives CATSDLRTLGQTNQETQYF.

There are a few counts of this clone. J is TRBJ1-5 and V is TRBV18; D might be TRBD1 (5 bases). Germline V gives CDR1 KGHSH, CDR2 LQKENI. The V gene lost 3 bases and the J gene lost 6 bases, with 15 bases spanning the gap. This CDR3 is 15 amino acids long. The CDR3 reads CASSPAARGSQPQHF. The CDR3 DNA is TGTGCCAGCTCACCGGCAGCCCGGGGGAGTCAGCCCCAGCATTTT.

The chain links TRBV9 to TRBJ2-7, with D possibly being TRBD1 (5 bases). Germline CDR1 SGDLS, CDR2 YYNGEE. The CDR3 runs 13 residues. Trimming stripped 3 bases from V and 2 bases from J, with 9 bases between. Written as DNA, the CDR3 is TGTGCCAGCAGCGAGGACAACACCTACGAGCAGTACTTC. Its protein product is CASSEDNTYEQYF.

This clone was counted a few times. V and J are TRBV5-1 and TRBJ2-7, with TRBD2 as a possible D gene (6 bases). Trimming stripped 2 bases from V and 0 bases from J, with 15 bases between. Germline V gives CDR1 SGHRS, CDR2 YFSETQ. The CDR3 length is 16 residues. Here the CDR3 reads CASSLTSGLYSYEQYF. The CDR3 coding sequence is TGCGCCAGCAGCTTAACCAGCGGGTTGTACTCCTACGAGCAGTACTTC.